This entry lists 22 T cell receptor beta chains sequenced from one sample in a study of response to subunit inactivated influenza vaccine. TCRdb used MiXCR to reprocess the RT-PCR reads, holding one entry per CDR3 protein. Among around 710,000 distinct CDR3 sequences, around 13% were seen once, and the ten largest hold approximately 7%. The input for sequencing was PBMCs from blood, taken less than 15 days before vaccination. The receptors originated from a man aged 45-60 years who received an inactivated influenza vaccine.

This chain joins TRBV5-1 and TRBJ2-7; no clear D gene. The CDR3 has 14 amino acids. Germline lookup yields CDR1 SGHRS and CDR2 YFSETQ. V was pared by 0 bases and J by 2 bases, with 9 bases between. Here the CDR3 reads CASSLDSPTYEQYF. The CDR3 DNA is TGCGCCAGCAGCTTGGACAGCCCTACCTACGAGCAGTACTTC. Looking up the rest from reference TRBV5-1 and TRBJ2-7 gives the full variable domain: KAGVTQTPRYLIKTRGQQVTLSCSPISGHRSVSWYQQTPGQGLQFLFEYFSETQRNKGNFPGRFSGRQFSNSRSEMNVSTLELGDSALYLCASSLDSPTYEQYFGPGTRLTVT.

This clonotype came up a few times. This rearrangement joins TRBV4-3 to TRBJ2-7; D is unclear. The CDR3 totals 16 residues. CDR1 and CDR2 from the germline V gene are LGHNA and YSLEER. Trimming pared 1 base from V and 2 bases from J, leaving 15 bases between. The CDR3 sequence: CASSQASMVPAYEQYF. Here the CDR3 DNA reads TGCGCCAGCAGCCAAGCGTCTATGGTCCCGGCCTACGAGCAGTACTTC.

This clonotype came up many times. The genes are TRBV20-1 and TRBJ2-7; no reliable D call. The CDR3 totals 15 residues. V was cut by 2 bases and J by 8 bases, with 22 bases left in between. Germline CDR1 DFQATT, CDR2 SNEGSKA (reference sequence). The CDR3 loop reads CSARPKGWWQDQQYF. In DNA form, the CDR3 reads TGCAGTGCTAGACCCAAGGGATGGTGGCAGGACCAGCAGTACTTC.

V gene TRBV20-1 combines with J gene TRBJ1-1; D gene ambiguous. Trimming removed 6 bases at V and 5 bases at J, with 7 bases between. The CDR3 covers 10 residues. Germline V gives CDR1 DFQATT, CDR2 SNEGSKA (reference sequence). The CDR3 is CSAKRTEAFF. The CDR3, as DNA: TGCAGTGCAAAGAGGACTGAAGCTTTCTTT.

This clonotype was picked up many times. The V gene is TRBV18, the J gene TRBJ2-7, with 9 positions matching TRBD2. The V gene end was trimmed by 0 bases and the J gene end by 0 bases; junction bases not matched to a gene: 0. The CDR3 extends over 15 amino acids. Germline assignment: CDR1 KGHSH and CDR2 LQKENI. CDR3 in amino acids: CASSPPSGSSYEQYF. As DNA, the CDR3 is TGTGCCAGCTCACCACCTAGCGGGAGCTCCTACGAGCAGTACTTC.

CDR3 protein: CASSQEWDQPQHF. The CDR3 DNA is TGTGCCAGCAGCCAAGAATGGGATCAGCCCCAGCATTTT. The V gene is TRBV4-2, the J gene TRBJ1-5; D ambiguous. Between the trimmed V and J ends, which lost 0 bases and 5 bases, there was a span of 5 bases. In germline, CDR1 is LGHNA, CDR2 YNFKEQ. The CDR3 totals 13 residues.

The chain combines TRBV6-2 or TRBV6-3 with TRBJ2-1, with TRBD2 identical over 13 bases. Germline CDR1 is MNHEY and CDR2 is SVGEGT. V lost 1 base and J lost 9; bases outside the gene matches: 3. This CDR3 contains 15 residues. The CDR3 DNA is TGTGCCAGCAGTTACTTACTAGCGGGAGGGGTTGAGCAGTTCTTC. The encoded protein is CASSYLLAGGVEQFF.

This clonotype has only a few counts. This sequence joins TRBV13 and TRBJ2-7, with 10 nucleotides matching TRBD1. V lost 0 bases and J lost 7; bases outside the gene matches: 9. Germline values: CDR1 PRHDT, CDR2 FYEKMQ (reference sequence). The length of the CDR3 is 16 residues. CDR3 nucleotides: TGTGCCAGCAGCTTAGGCCGGGACAGGGGTGTAAAGGAGCAGTACTTC. This encodes CASSLGRDRGVKEQYF. The whole variable domain, filled in from reference TRBV13 and TRBJ2-7, reads AAGVIQSPRHLIKEKRETATLKCYPIPRHDTVYWYQQGPGQDPQFLISFYEKMQSDKGSIPDRFSAQQFSDYHSELNMSSLELGDSALYFCASSLGRDRGVKEQYFGPGTRLTVT.

This chain links TRBV14 with TRBJ2-3, with 9 bases lining up with TRBD2. CDR3 length: 13 amino acids. The J segment lost 8 bases and the V segment lost 4 bases, leaving 4 bases of the junction unmatched. In germline, CDR1 is SGHDN, CDR2 FVKESK. The CDR3 DNA is TGTGCCAGCAGCCCATGGCGGGAGGGTACGCAGTATTTT. Translating gives CASSPWREGTQYF.

This clonotype was counted a few times. This sequence joins TRBV27 and TRBJ2-7; 14 bases match TRBD2. V shed 6 bases, J shed 5 bases, and the junction held 9 bases outside the gene matches. The CDR3 is 16 amino acids. Germline CDR1 MNHEY, CDR2 SMNVEV (reference sequence). CDR3 bases: TGTGCCAGCAGCCGGGGGACTAGCGGGAGCTTCAACGAGCAGTACTTC. This sequence encodes CASSRGTSGSFNEQYF.

The V and J genes are TRBV10-3 and TRBJ1-3; no clear D gene. The V and J ends lost 10 bases and 5 bases respectively, with 21 bases between them. The CDR3 runs to 15 residues. Looked up from germline, CDR1 is ENHRY and CDR2 is SYGVKD. The DNA for the CDR3 is TGTGCCACCAATTTGACTCCCGGGAATAGAAACACCATATATTTT. Translated: CATNLTPGNRNTIYF.

The chain uses TRBV4-3 and TRBJ1-6, with D possibly matching TRBD1 (6 bases). The CDR3 has 15 residues. V lost 0 bases to trimming and J lost 10 bases, with 13 bases between them. Germline V lookup: CDR1 LGHNA, CDR2 YSLEER. CDR3 residues: CASSQDRGGRSPLHF. The CDR3, as DNA: TGCGCCAGCAGCCAAGATCGGGGGGGGCGGTCACCCCTCCACTTT.

V usage is TRBV7-8 and J usage is TRBJ2-1; D unresolved. The CDR3 covers 14 residues. V was clipped by 5 bases and J by 1 base, with 9 bases between them. From germline, CDR1 is SGHVS and CDR2 FQNEAQ. For the CDR3, the DNA is TGTGCCAGCAGCCAAAGAGGTTCCTACAATGAGCAGTTCTTC. It encodes CASSQRGSYNEQFF.

The chain links TRBV27 to TRBJ2-6; D not certain. The CDR3 extends over 16 amino acids. Germline V gene sequence: CDR1 MNHEY, CDR2 SMNVEV (reference sequence). V was cut by 3 bases and J by 1 base, with 10 bases left in between. CDR3 in amino acids: CASSFIYGSGANVLTF. The DNA of the CDR3 is TGTGCCAGCAGTTTTATTTACGGTTCTGGGGCCAACGTCCTGACTTTC. Filled out from reference TRBV27 and TRBJ2-6, the complete variable domain reads EAQVTQNPRYLITVTGKKLTVTCSQNMNHEYMSWYRQDPGLGLRQIYYSMNVEVTDKGDVPEGYKVSRKEKRNFPLILESPSPNQTSLYFCASSFIYGSGANVLTFGAGSRLTVL.

This clonotype has just a few counts. The rearrangement joins TRBV20-1 to TRBJ2-7, with D maybe TRBD1 (5 bases). The length of the CDR3 is 12 residues. CDR1 and CDR2 (germline): DFQATT, SNEGSKA (reference sequence). The V end lost 3 bases, the J end lost 6 bases, and 12 bases lay between the germline ends. In nucleotides, the CDR3 is TGCAGTGCTAGGCAGGGTGGGTCCGAGCAGTACTTC. Protein product: CSARQGGSEQYF.

This clonotype was seen only a few times. The chain is built from TRBV29-1 and TRBJ2-3; 10 nucleotides align to TRBD1. This CDR3 contains 17 residues. The germline gives CDR1 SQVTM, CDR2 ANQGSEA. V was pared by 0 bases and J by 1 base, with 7 bases of the junction left unmatched. The CDR3 region is CSVEDRLTGGGTDTQYF. The CDR3 DNA reads TGCAGCGTTGAAGATCGCCTGACAGGGGGCGGCACAGATACGCAGTATTTT.

This clonotype was seen a handful of times. V is TRBV19 and J is TRBJ2-7; D might be TRBD1 (5 bases). The CDR3 length is 15 residues. Trimming cost V 4 bases and J 1 base, with 14 bases left between them. Germline V gene data show CDR1 as LNHDA and CDR2 as SQIVND (reference sequence). CDR3 nucleotide sequence: TGTGCCAGTAGTAAAGGACAAGGCAGGTCCTACGAGCAGTACTTC. It specifies CASSKGQGRSYEQYF.

This clonotype was seen a single time. The rearrangement links TRBV10-1 to TRBJ1-1; 7 bases match TRBD1. This CDR3 is 14 amino acids long. From germline, CDR1 is WNHNN and CDR2 SYGVQD (reference sequence). After removal of 6 bases from V and 3 bases from J, the junction contained 7 bases not matched to a gene. This chain's CDR3 is CASRTTGMDTEAFF. CDR3 coding DNA: TGCGCCAGCAGGACGACAGGGATGGACACTGAAGCTTTCTTT.

The rearrangement joins TRBV6-2 or TRBV6-3 to TRBJ2-7; TRBD1 matches at 7 bases. The germline gives CDR1 MNHEY, CDR2 SVGEGT. This CDR3 is built from 14 residues. V shed 7 bases and J 2 bases; nucleotides not matched to a gene: 8. The CDR3 nucleotides are TGTGCCAGCACCCCCGGGACAGCCGCCTACGAGCAGTACTTC. Its protein product is CASTPGTAAYEQYF.

This clonotype was detected ten times or more. CDR3 amino acids: CASSPPGGSSYNEQFF. The CDR3, as DNA: TGCGCCAGCAGCCCTCCAGGGGGAAGCTCCTACAATGAGCAGTTCTTC. The V call is TRBV4-1, the J call TRBJ2-1; TRBD1 matches at 7 bases. Germline V gene lookup returns CDR1 MGHRA and CDR2 YSYEKL. Unmatched junction bases numbered 6, after V lost 4 bases and J lost 0 bases. The CDR3 covers 16 residues.

The chain carries TRBV28 and TRBJ1-1; D unresolved. V lost 2 bases, J lost 4 bases, and 11 bases lay in between. Germline lookup yields CDR1 MDHEN and CDR2 SYDVKM. This CDR3 has 14 residues. The CDR3 DNA sequence: TGTGCCAGCAGTTTAATGGCGGTCGGCACTGAAGCTTTCTTT. Its translation: CASSLMAVGTEAFF.

The chain recombines TRBV4-3 with TRBJ2-7, with D unclear. Trimming cost V 0 bases and J 4 bases, with 10 bases left between them. Germline loops: CDR1 LGHNA, CDR2 YSLEER. There are 14 residues in the CDR3. Here the CDR3 DNA reads TGCGCCAGCAGCCAAGAGTTGGAGACTTACGAGCAGTACTTC. It translates to CASSQELETYEQYF.